The 21 T cell receptor beta chains given below trace back to one sample, sequenced in a study of blood T cell repertoires in COVID-19. Using immunoSEQ multiplex PCR, the repertoire was profiled, and TCRdb retains in-frame clones only, with some absent. Here the sample spans more than 200,000 clones, 88% being singletons. Sequenced: peripheral blood. These receptors all stem from a man between 65 and 85 years old with acute or convalescent COVID-19.

The chain has TRBV2 and TRBJ2-1; D might be TRBD2 (6 bases). CDR3 length equals 15 residues. With 6 bases removed from V and 2 bases from J, the gap between germline ends came to 14 bases. Germline lookup yields CDR1 SNHLY and CDR2 FYNNEI. In DNA, the CDR3 is TGTGCCAGCAGCGTCTCCGGGACTCCCTACAATGAGCAGTTCTTC. Its translation is CASSVSGTPYNEQFF.

This rearrangement joins TRBV4-3 to TRBJ1-1, with a tentative D call TRBD1 (6 bases). Germline CDR1 LGHNA, CDR2 YSLEER. This CDR3 has 13 amino acids. The germline V and J ends were trimmed by 1 base and 5 bases, with 8 bases remaining between them. The CDR3 nucleotides read TGCGCCAGCAGCCAAGTAACAGGGACTGAAGCTTTCTTT. Residues: CASSQVTGTEAFF.

CDR3: CASRLQGNTEAFF. In nucleotides, the CDR3 is TGTGCCAGCAGACTACAGGGGAACACTGAAGCTTTCTTT. This sequence joins TRBV7-9 and TRBJ1-1; weak D call: TRBD1 (6 bases). Germline lookup yields CDR1 SEHNR and CDR2 FQNEAQ (reference sequence). There are 13 residues in the CDR3. The V end lost 6 bases, the J end lost 1 base, and 9 bases lay between the germline ends.

The chain employs TRBV19 and TRBJ1-5, with no clear D. CDR1 and CDR2 (germline): LNHDA, SQIVND (reference sequence). Trimming took off 2 bases at V and 4 bases at J, with 9 bases between the two ends. This CDR3 is built from 14 residues. The CDR3 sequence is CASSIISENQPQHF. CDR3 DNA sequence: TGTGCCAGTAGTATAATCTCAGAAAATCAGCCCCAGCATTTT.

This clone was counted a single time. In nucleotides, the CDR3 is TGCAGCGTTGTACAGGATAGCAATCAGCCCCAGCATTTT. It is translated as CSVVQDSNQPQHF. The chain combines TRBV29-1 with TRBJ1-5; the D gene is possibly TRBD1 (5 bases). V was cut by 4 bases and J by 0 bases, with 7 bases left in between. Germline CDR1 reads SQVTM; CDR2 reads ANQGSEA. The CDR3 is 13 residues long.

This clone was counted once. This rearrangement joins TRBV5-4 to TRBJ2-5, with 9 positions matching TRBD1. The germline V gene encodes CDR1 SGHNT and CDR2 YYREEE (reference sequence). This CDR3 is 16 amino acids long. The ends lost 0 bases at V and 2 bases at J; junction bases unmatched: 5. The CDR3 DNA reads TGTGCCAGCAGCTTGGGACCGGGACAGGGACAAGAGACCCAGTACTTC. Translating gives CASSLGPGQGQETQYF.

V usage is TRBV3-1 (or the pseudogene TRBV3-2) and J usage is TRBJ2-2; TRBD1 is a possible D gene (5 bases). V gave up 4 bases and J gave up 5 bases, with 14 bases separating them. Germline CDR1 LGHDT, CDR2 YNNKEL (reference sequence). This CDR3 comprises 15 residues. The CDR3 coding sequence is TGTGCCAGCAGCCCAAACCAGGGAAGGACCGGGGAGCTGTTTTTT. Its protein product is CASSPNQGRTGELFF.

The CDR3 DNA reads as TGCGCCAGCAGCTGGGCAGGGCAGAACACTGAAGCTTTCTTT. Residues: CASSWAGQNTEAFF. The V call is TRBV5-1, the J call TRBJ1-1; TRBD1 is a possible D gene (5 bases). The CDR3 is 14 amino acids. V gave up 3 bases and J gave up 1 base, with 10 bases separating them. Germline assignment: CDR1 SGHRS and CDR2 YFSETQ.

This chain joins TRBV19 and TRBJ1-3; maybe TRBD1 (5 bases). The V end lost 6 bases, the J end lost 1 base, and 10 bases lay between the germline ends. In germline, CDR1 is LNHDA, CDR2 SQIVND (reference sequence). This CDR3 is 14 amino acids long. In DNA, the CDR3 is TGTGCCAGTAGCTTGACAGCTTCTGGAAACACCATATATTTT. Translation: CASSLTASGNTIYF.

The chain employs TRBV19 and TRBJ1-5; 9 bases match TRBD1. CDR3 length: 16 residues. Germline trimming cut 5 bases from V and 1 base from J; bases unmatched to any gene: 6. CDR1 and CDR2 (germline): LNHDA, SQIVND (reference sequence). This chain's CDR3 is CASSSRGQGSNQPQHF. CDR3 nucleotide sequence: TGTGCCAGTAGTTCCAGGGGACAGGGAAGCAATCAGCCCCAGCATTTT. The full variable domain, completed using reference TRBV19 and TRBJ1-5, is DGGITQSPKYLFRKEGQNVTLSCEQNLNHDAMYWYRQDPGQGLRLIYYSQIVNDFQKGDIAEGYSVSREKKESFPLTVTSAQKNPTAFYLCASSSRGQGSNQPQHFGDGTRLSIL.

This clone was seen once. V gene TRBV18 combines with J gene TRBJ2-7, with D possibly being TRBD1 (5 bases). CDR3 size: 16 residues. Germline V CDR1 and CDR2: KGHSH, LQKENI. The V end lost 1 base, the J end lost 3 bases, and 16 bases lay between the germline ends. CDR3 DNA: TGTGCCAGCTCACCACGCGACCCGCACAGGAACTACGAGCAGTACTTC. Protein: CASSPRDPHRNYEQYF.

CDR3 in amino acids: CASSFSGRGNEQFF. The DNA for the CDR3 is TGTGCCAGCAGCTTTAGCGGGAGAGGCAATGAGCAGTTCTTC. The chain recombines TRBV11-2 with TRBJ2-1; 9 bases match TRBD2. CDR3 length: 14 residues. V gave up 3 bases and J gave up 6 bases; unmatched junction bases: 3. CDR1 SGHAT and CDR2 FQNNGV come from the germline V gene.

J is TRBJ1-5 and V is TRBV2; weak D call: TRBD1 (6 bases). Germline assignment: CDR1 SNHLY and CDR2 FYNNEI. There are 14 residues in the CDR3. Trimming left V 7 bases short and J 0 bases short, with 10 bases between. Here the CDR3 reads CASKEDSSNQPQHF. CDR3 DNA: TGTGCCAGCAAAGAGGACAGTAGCAATCAGCCCCAGCATTTT.

V gene TRBV2 combines with J gene TRBJ2-1; D remains unclear. Germline values: CDR1 SNHLY, CDR2 FYNNEI. CDR3 length: 13 amino acids. Trimming took 5 bases from V and 5 from J, leaving 10 bases between them. The CDR3 DNA sequence: TGTGCCAGCAGTTTGGGCCGAGACAATGAGCAGTTCTTC. Its protein is CASSLGRDNEQFF.

The chain uses TRBV5-1 and TRBJ1-2; 12 nucleotides line up with TRBD1. In germline, CDR1 is SGHRS, CDR2 YFSETQ. With V trimmed by 4 bases and J by 4 bases, 14 bases remained unmatched. This CDR3 has 18 residues. This chain's CDR3 is CASSKTGTGGSRVYGYTF. Here the CDR3 DNA reads TGCGCCAGCAGCAAAACCGGGACAGGGGGCTCTCGCGTCTATGGCTACACCTTC.

This chain links TRBV6-1 with TRBJ1-2; 9 nucleotides line up with TRBD1. Germline-derived CDR1 and CDR2 are MNHNS and SASEGT. The CDR3 extends over 14 amino acids. Unmatched junction bases numbered 3, after V lost 2 bases and J lost 5 bases. The CDR3 DNA sequence: TGTGCCAGCAGTGAACTGGGACAGGGATATGGCTACACCTTC. It is translated as CASSELGQGYGYTF.

In this sample, this clone turned up many times. The gene calls are TRBV4-1 and TRBJ2-1; 8 bases line up with TRBD1. The CDR3 has 12 residues. Germline values: CDR1 MGHRA, CDR2 YSYEKL. The trim removed 4 bases at V and 10 bases at J, leaving 3 bases unmatched. The CDR3 sequence: CASSLGQGEQFF. CDR3 in DNA: TGCGCCAGCAGCCTAGGACAGGGCGAGCAGTTCTTC.

The rearrangement joins TRBV2 to TRBJ2-2; 16 bases map to TRBD2. This CDR3 is 18 amino acids long. In germline, CDR1 is SNHLY, CDR2 FYNNEI. V trimming: 9 bases; J trimming: 4 bases; junction bases outside the gene matches: 11. The CDR3 bases are TGTGCCAGTCGTACCGGGACTAGCGGGAGGGTTAGCACCGGGGAGCTGTTTTTT. It translates to CASRTGTSGRVSTGELFF.

This clone appeared a few times. This chain joins TRBV6-4 and TRBJ2-3; possibly TRBD1 for D (5 bases). The V end was cut by 2 bases, the J end by 0 bases, with 6 bases between. Germline V gene data show CDR1 as MRHNA and CDR2 as SNTAGT. CDR3 size: 14 residues. CDR3 in amino acids: CASSDRGSTDTQYF. CDR3 sequence (DNA): TGTGCCAGCAGTGACAGGGGAAGCACAGATACGCAGTATTTT.

This chain joins TRBV7-2 and TRBJ2-2; D is perhaps TRBD2 (5 bases). Trimming pared 0 bases from V and 4 bases from J, leaving 9 bases between. The CDR3 contains 15 residues. The germline CDR1 and CDR2 sequences are SGHTA and FQGNSA. CDR3 nucleotide sequence: TGTGCCAGCAGCTTAGCGGAGGCGGGCACCGGGGAGCTGTTTTTT. Translating it yields CASSLAEAGTGELFF.

The gene calls are TRBV5-4 and TRBJ2-1, with 10 nucleotides matching TRBD1. This CDR3 spans 15 amino acids. Trimming removed 4 bases from V and 6 bases from J; junction bases left unmatched: 7. The V gene's germline CDR1 is SGHNT and CDR2 YYREEE (reference sequence). The CDR3 bases are TGTGCCAGCAGCAGGGACAGGGGCTCGTTCAATGAGCAGTTCTTC. Its translation: CASSRDRGSFNEQFF.